This T cell receptor (beta chain) was sequenced during a study of blood T cells in healthy people across ages. A J-beta primer mix and a sample-barcoded 5' primer were used in a second PCR of roughly 6 to 11 cycles. Each cDNA molecule was tagged by a template-switch adaptor with 12 random nucleotides. Every individual sample yielded 2.5 million or more paired-end reads (each containing CDR3). TCRdb re-called the 5' RACE reads through MiXCR, storing one row per CDR3 protein. The sample holds about 1.8 million distinct CDR3 sequences, approximately 50% seen once. Overall study results and limits: Estimates of diversity drawn from one million T cells were considered underestimates.

Germline-derived CDR1 and CDR2 are SGHVS and FNYEAQ. The CDR3 extends over 16 amino acids. V lost 9 bases to trimming and J lost 3 bases; unmatched junction nucleotides: 10. This clonotype appeared once. The antigen is unknown. The clonotype was recovered from a woman in her forties in good health. The sample taken for sequencing was blood. The chain is built from TRBV7-6 and TRBJ2-6; 8 nucleotides agree with TRBD1. The CDR3 coding sequence is TGTGCCAGGCCTCCCCGAACAGGGGGTGGGGCCAACGTCCTGACTTTC. Residues: CARPPRTGGGANVLTF.